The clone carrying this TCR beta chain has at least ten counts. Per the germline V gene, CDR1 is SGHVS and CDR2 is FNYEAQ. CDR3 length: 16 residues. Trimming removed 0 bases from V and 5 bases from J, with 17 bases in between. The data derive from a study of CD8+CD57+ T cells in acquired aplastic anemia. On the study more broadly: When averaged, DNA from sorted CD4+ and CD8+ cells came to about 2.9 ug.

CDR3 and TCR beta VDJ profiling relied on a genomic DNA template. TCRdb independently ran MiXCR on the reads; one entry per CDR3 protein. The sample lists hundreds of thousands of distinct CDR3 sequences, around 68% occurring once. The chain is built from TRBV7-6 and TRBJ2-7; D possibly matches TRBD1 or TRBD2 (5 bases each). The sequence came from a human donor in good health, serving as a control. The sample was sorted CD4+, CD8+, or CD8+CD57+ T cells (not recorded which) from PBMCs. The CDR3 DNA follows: TGTGCCAGCAGCTTAGCAAGGACACCCCAGGGACACGAGCAGTACTTC. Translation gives CASSLARTPQGHEQYF.